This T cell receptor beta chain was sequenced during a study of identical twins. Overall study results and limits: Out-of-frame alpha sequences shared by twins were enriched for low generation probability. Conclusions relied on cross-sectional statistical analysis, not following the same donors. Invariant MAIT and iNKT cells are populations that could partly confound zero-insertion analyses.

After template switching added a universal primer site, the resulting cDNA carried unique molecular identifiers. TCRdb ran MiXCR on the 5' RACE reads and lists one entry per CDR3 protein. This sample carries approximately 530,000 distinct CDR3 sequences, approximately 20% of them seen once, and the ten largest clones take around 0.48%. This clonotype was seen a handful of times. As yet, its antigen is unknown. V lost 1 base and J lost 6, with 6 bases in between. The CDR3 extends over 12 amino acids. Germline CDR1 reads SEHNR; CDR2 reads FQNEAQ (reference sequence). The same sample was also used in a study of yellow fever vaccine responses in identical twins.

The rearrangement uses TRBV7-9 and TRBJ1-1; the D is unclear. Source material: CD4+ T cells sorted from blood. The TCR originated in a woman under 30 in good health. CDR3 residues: CASSLGDPEAFF. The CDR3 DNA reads TGTGCCAGCAGCTTAGGGGATCCTGAAGCTTTCTTT.